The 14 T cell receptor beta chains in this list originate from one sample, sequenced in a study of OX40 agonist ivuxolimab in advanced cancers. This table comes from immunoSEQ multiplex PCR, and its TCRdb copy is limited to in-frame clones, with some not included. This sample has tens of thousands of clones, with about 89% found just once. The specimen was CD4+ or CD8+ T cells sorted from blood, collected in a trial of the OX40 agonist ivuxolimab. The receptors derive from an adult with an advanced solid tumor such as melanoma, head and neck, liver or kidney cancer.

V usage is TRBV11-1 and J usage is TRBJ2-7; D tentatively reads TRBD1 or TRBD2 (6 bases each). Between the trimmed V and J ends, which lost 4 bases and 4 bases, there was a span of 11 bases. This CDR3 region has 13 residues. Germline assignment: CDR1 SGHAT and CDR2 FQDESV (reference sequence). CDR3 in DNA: TGTGCCAGCAGCTGGGGGGCGGATTACGAGCAGTACTTC. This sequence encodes CASSWGADYEQYF. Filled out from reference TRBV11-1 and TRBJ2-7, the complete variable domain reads EAEVAQSPRYKITEKSQAVAFWCDPISGHATLYWYRQILGQGPELLVQFQDESVVDDSQLPKDRFSAERLKGVDSTLKIQPAELGDSAMYLCASSWGADYEQYFGPGTRLTVT.

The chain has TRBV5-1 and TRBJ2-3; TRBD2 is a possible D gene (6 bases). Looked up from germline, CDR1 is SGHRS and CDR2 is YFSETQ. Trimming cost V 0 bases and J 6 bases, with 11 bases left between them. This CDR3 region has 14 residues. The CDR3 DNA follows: TGCGCCAGCAGCTTGGGGGACTCAGGGGATACGCAGTATTTT. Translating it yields CASSLGDSGDTQYF.

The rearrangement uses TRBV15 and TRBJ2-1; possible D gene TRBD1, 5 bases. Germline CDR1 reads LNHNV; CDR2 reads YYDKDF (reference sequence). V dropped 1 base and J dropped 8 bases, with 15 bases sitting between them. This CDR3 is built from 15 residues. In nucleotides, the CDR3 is TGTGCCACCAGCAGAGCGATGGGGCCCTGGGATGAGCAGTTCTTC. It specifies CATSRAMGPWDEQFF.

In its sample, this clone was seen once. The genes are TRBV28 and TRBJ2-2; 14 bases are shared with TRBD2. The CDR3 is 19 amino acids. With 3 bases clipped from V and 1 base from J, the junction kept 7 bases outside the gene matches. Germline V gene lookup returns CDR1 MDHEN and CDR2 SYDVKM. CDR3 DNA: TGTGCCAGCAGTTTCCCCGGGACTAGCGGGGGTGAGAACACCGGGGAGCTGTTTTTT. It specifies CASSFPGTSGGENTGELFF. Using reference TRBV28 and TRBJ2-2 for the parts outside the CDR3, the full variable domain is DVKVTQSSRYLVKRTGEKVFLECVQDMDHENMFWYRQDPGLGLRLIYFSYDVKMKEKGDIPEGYSVSREKKERFSLILESASTNQTSMYLCASSFPGTSGGENTGELFFGEGSRLTVL.

As DNA, the CDR3 is TGTGCCAGCAGCTTAGCTGCGACCAATGAAGCTTTCTTT. Its protein is CASSLAATNEAFF. V is TRBV7-9 and J is TRBJ1-1; D unclear. Trimming cost V 0 bases and J 7 bases, with 9 bases left between them. The V gene's germline CDR1 is SEHNR and CDR2 FQNEAQ (reference sequence). The CDR3 length is 13 residues.

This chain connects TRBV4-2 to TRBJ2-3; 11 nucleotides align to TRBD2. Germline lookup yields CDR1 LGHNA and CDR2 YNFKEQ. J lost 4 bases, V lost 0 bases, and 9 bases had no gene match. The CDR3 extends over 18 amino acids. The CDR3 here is CASSQESTLAGGADTQYF. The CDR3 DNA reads TGTGCCAGCAGCCAAGAAAGTACGCTAGCGGGGGGAGCAGATACGCAGTATTTT.

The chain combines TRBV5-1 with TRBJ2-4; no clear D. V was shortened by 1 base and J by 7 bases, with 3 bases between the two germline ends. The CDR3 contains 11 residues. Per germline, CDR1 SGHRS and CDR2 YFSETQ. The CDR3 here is CASSLRNIQYF. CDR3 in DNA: TGCGCCAGCAGCTTGAGGAACATTCAGTACTTC.

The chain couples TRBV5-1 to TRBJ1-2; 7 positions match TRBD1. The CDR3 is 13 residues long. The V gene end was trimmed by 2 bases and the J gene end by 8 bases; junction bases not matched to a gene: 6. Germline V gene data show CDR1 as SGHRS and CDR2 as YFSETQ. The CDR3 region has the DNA TGCGCCAGCAGCTTTGAGGGGGCTGGAGGCTACACCTTC. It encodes CASSFEGAGGYTF.

CDR3 sequence: CASTTRGLHNEQFF. The CDR3 DNA follows: TGTGCCAGCACCACGAGGGGGTTACACAATGAGCAGTTCTTC. The chain joins TRBV7-2 to TRBJ2-1, with a tentative D call TRBD1 (6 bases). V gave up 7 bases and J gave up 5 bases, with 15 bases separating them. This CDR3 contains 14 residues. CDR1 is SGHTA, CDR2 FQGNSA, per germline.

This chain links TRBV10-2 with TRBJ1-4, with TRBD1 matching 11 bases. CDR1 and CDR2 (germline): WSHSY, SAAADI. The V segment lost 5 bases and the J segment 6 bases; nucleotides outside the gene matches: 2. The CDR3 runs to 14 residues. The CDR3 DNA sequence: TGCGCCAGCAGTCCGGACAGGGGGCATGAAAAACTGTTTTTT. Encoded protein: CASSPDRGHEKLFF.

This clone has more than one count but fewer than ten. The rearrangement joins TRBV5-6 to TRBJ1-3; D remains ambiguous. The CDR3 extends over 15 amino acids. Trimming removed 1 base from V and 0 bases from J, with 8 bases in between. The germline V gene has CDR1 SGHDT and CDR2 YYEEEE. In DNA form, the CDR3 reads TGTGCCAGCAGCTTGTATTCCAGCTCTGGAAACACCATATATTTT. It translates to CASSLYSSSGNTIYF.

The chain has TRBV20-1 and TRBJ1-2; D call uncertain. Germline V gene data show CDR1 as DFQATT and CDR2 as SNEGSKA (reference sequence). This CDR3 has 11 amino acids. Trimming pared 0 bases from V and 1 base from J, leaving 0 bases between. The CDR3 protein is CSARDNYGYTF. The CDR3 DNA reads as TGCAGTGCTAGAGATAACTATGGCTACACCTTC.

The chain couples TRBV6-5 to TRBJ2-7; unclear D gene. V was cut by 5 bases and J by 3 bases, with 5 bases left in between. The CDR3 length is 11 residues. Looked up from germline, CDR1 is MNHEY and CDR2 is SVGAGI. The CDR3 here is CASSRSYEQYF. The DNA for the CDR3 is TGTGCCAGCAGTAGGAGCTACGAGCAGTACTTC.

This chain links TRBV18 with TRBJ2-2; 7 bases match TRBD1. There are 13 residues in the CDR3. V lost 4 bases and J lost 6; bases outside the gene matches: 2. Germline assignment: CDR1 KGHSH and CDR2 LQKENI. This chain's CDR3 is CASSLGQAGELFF. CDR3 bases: TGTGCCAGCTCACTTGGACAGGCCGGGGAGCTGTTTTTT.